This T cell receptor beta chain is from a study of spatial heterogeneity in lung cancer. Study at large: Tumor-region TCR transcript counts correlated strongly with a T cell module score from matched bulk RNA-seq.

Noted time point: sample taken at primary tumor resection. Unsorted tumor, nontumor lung tissue or cryopreserved PBMC supplied the whole RNA. This clonotype was seen at least ten times. Its target is unknown. Single TCR cDNA molecules each had their own unique molecular identifier. Each CDR3 protein is one row after TCRdb ran MiXCR on the 5' RACE reads. The table shows approximately 21,000 distinct CDR3 sequences, with nearly 6.5% occurring only once. The study's findings and limits: Expanded intratumoral alpha and beta TCR counts tracked tumor mutation counts.

The J segment lost 1 base and the V segment lost 1 base, leaving 3 bases of the junction unmatched. This CDR3 spans 15 amino acids. In germline, CDR1 is SGHTA, CDR2 FQGTGA. The sample in question was lung tumor tissue, obtained at surgery. V is TRBV7-3 and J is TRBJ1-1; TRBD1 matches 7 bases. The origin of this receptor is a male donor with early-stage non-small cell lung cancer. CDR3 amino acids: CASSLKPGGNTEAFF. Written as DNA, the CDR3 is TGTGCCAGCAGCTTAAAGCCAGGGGGGAACACTGAAGCTTTCTTT.